These 13 T cell receptor beta chains were all obtained from the same sample, sequenced in a study of beta chain features in type 1 diabetes. The study's findings and limits: Shorter TCRB CDR3s, moderately but significantly so, were found in Type 1 diabetes patients in all four CD4+ subsets.

No antigen is known for these receptors. Every bit of the isolated RNA underwent reverse transcription, so sequencing read expressed TCRB transcripts. Assay used: immunoSEQ multiplex PCR; TCRdb lists only in-frame clones, some missing. This repertoire shows around 300,000 clones, about 15% found once; its top ten account for around 0.015%. Sequences were obtained from naive CD4+ T cells from blood. The receptors shown here come from a man aged 18 to 35 with type 1 diabetes.

There are a few counts of this clone. This chain connects TRBV9 to TRBJ2-7; TRBD2 aligns across 9 bases. Per the germline V gene, CDR1 is SGDLS and CDR2 is YYNGEE. The J segment lost 5 bases and the V segment lost 4 bases, leaving 7 bases of the junction unmatched. There are 14 residues in the CDR3. The CDR3 region is CASSPSGDPHEQYF. The CDR3 DNA sequence: TGTGCCAGCAGCCCTAGCGGGGACCCCCACGAGCAGTACTTC.

This clone was seen a few times. The chain has TRBV7-2 and TRBJ1-2, with TRBD1 matching over 11 bases. The CDR3 spans 13 residues. CDR1 is SGHTA and CDR2 is FQGNSA in the germline V gene. Trimming cost V 4 bases and J 5 bases; bases outside gene matches: 0. The CDR3 sequence is CASSWDRGYGYTF. CDR3 bases: TGTGCCAGCAGCTGGGACAGGGGGTATGGCTACACCTTC.

This clone has only a few counts. V is TRBV5-1 and J is TRBJ2-1, with TRBD2 matching 11 bases. The CDR3 sequence is 18 residues long. J lost 6 bases, V lost 0 bases, and 11 bases had no gene match. In germline, CDR1 is SGHRS, CDR2 YFSETQ. The CDR3, as DNA: TGCGCCAGCAGCTTGGCTGTGATAGCGGGGGGGCCTAGCAATGAGCAGTTCTTC. Its translation is CASSLAVIAGGPSNEQFF. Supplemented by reference TRBV5-1 and TRBJ2-1, the full variable domain reads KAGVTQTPRYLIKTRGQQVTLSCSPISGHRSVSWYQQTPGQGLQFLFEYFSETQRNKGNFPGRFSGRQFSNSRSEMNVSTLELGDSALYLCASSLAVIAGGPSNEQFFGPGTRLTVL.

This clone occurred a few times. The V gene is TRBV7-2, the J gene TRBJ2-7; 7 bases match TRBD1. The CDR3 covers 15 residues. V shed 2 bases, J shed 3 bases, and the junction held 7 bases outside the gene matches. CDR1 SGHTA and CDR2 FQGNSA come from the germline V gene. CDR3 sequence: CASSLSDRKFYEQYF. The CDR3 coding sequence is TGTGCCAGCAGCTTATCGGACAGGAAATTCTACGAGCAGTACTTC.

This clone appeared a few times. This chain joins TRBV18 and TRBJ2-5, with 7 bases that match TRBD2. V trimming: 1 base; J trimming: 4 bases; junction bases outside the gene matches: 9. The CDR3 totals 16 residues. Germline V gene sequence: CDR1 KGHSH, CDR2 LQKENI. The CDR3 nucleotides read TGTGCCAGCTCACCACGTTCGCGGGAGCGAGGAGAGACCCAGTACTTC. Protein product: CASSPRSRERGETQYF.

This clone was observed a handful of times. The V gene is TRBV29-1, the J gene TRBJ2-1; TRBD2 matches 11 bases. Losses at the gene ends were 6 bases for V and 4 bases for J; bases not matched to a gene: 5. This CDR3 is 14 amino acids long. CDR1 is SQVTM and CDR2 is ANQGSEA in the germline V gene. In DNA, the CDR3 is TGCAGCGTCCAGGGACTAGCGGAGTACAATGAGCAGTTCTTC. The encoded protein is CSVQGLAEYNEQFF.

This clone came up a few times. The chain recombines TRBV19 with TRBJ2-1; 9 bases are a match to TRBD2. Germline V gives CDR1 LNHDA, CDR2 SQIVND (reference sequence). Losses at the gene ends were 6 bases for V and 7 bases for J; bases not matched to a gene: 7. This CDR3 is built from 14 residues. In DNA, the CDR3 is TGTGCCAGTAGCCGCCAGCGGGGGGTAAATGAGCAGTTCTTC. Protein product: CASSRQRGVNEQFF.

This clone was seen only a few times. V usage is TRBV6-5 and J usage is TRBJ2-7, with TRBD1 matching over 8 bases. The CDR3 totals 14 residues. Germline values: CDR1 MNHEY, CDR2 SVGAGI. Trimming at V came to 5 bases and at J to 3 bases, leaving 6 bases not matched to a gene. The chain's CDR3 is CASSRDRGVYEQYF. In DNA form, the CDR3 reads TGTGCCAGCAGTAGAGACAGGGGTGTCTACGAGCAGTACTTC.

This clone has a handful of counts. The chain employs TRBV6-1 and TRBJ2-7; 11 bases fit TRBD1. CDR1 and CDR2 (germline): MNHNS, SASEGT. The V segment lost 6 bases and the J segment 4 bases; nucleotides outside the gene matches: 8. The CDR3 covers 15 residues. The CDR3 DNA follows: TGTGCCAGCAGGAAGACGGGACAGGGGGTGTACGAGCAGTACTTC. Protein sequence: CASRKTGQGVYEQYF.

This clone was observed a handful of times. The V call is TRBV10-3, the J call TRBJ2-1; the match to TRBD1 covers 8 bases. In germline, CDR1 is ENHRY, CDR2 SYGVKD. Unmatched junction bases numbered 5, after V lost 6 bases and J lost 7 bases. This CDR3 is built from 13 residues. The CDR3 coding sequence is TGTGCCATCAGGCGGACAGGGTGGAATGAGCAGTTCTTC. As protein: CAIRRTGWNEQFF.

The genes are TRBV5-1 and TRBJ2-1; 12 nucleotides agree with TRBD2. Trimming cost V 5 bases and J 5 bases; bases outside gene matches: 8. This CDR3 has 16 amino acids. The V gene's germline CDR1 is SGHRS and CDR2 YFSETQ. The CDR3 DNA sequence: TGCGCCAGCAGTACACCTCGACTAGCGGGGGACAATGAGCAGTTCTTC. The encoded protein is CASSTPRLAGDNEQFF.

The chain combines TRBV9 with TRBJ2-2, with 7 bases lining up with TRBD2. V shed 4 bases, J shed 5 bases, and the junction held 11 bases outside the gene matches. CDR1 is SGDLS and CDR2 is YYNGEE in the germline V gene. The CDR3 totals 16 residues. CDR3 DNA sequence: TGTGCCAGCAGCCCTCAAGCGGGGCGGGTGACCGGGGAGCTGTTTTTT. This gives the protein CASSPQAGRVTGELFF.

The chain carries TRBV14 and TRBJ2-5; tentatively, D is TRBD2 (6 bases). V gave up 2 bases and J gave up 2 bases, with 15 bases separating them. The CDR3 is made up of 16 amino acids. CDR1 and CDR2 (germline): SGHDN, FVKESK. The DNA for the CDR3 is TGTGCCAGCAGCCAATTACGACTAGTAAGACAAGAGACCCAGTACTTC. It encodes CASSQLRLVRQETQYF.